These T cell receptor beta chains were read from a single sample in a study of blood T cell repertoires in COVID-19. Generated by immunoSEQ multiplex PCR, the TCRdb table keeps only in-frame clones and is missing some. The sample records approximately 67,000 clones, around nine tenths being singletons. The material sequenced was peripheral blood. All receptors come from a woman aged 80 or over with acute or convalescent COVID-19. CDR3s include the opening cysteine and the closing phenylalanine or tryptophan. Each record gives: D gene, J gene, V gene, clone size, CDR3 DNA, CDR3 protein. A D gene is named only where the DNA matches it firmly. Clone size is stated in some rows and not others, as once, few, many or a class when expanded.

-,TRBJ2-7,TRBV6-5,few,TGTGCCAGCAGCGACCAGCTAGGCTCCTACGAGCAGTACTTC,CASSDQLGSYEQYF
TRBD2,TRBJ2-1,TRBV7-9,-,TGTGCCAGCAGCTTAGGGGCAGCGGGGGGCAATGAGCAGTTCTTC,CASSLGAAGGNEQFF
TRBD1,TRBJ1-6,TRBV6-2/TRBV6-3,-,TGTGCCAGCAGTTCGGGACAGCCCAATTCACCCCTCCACTTT,CASSSGQPNSPLHF
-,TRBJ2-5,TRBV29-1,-,TGCAGCGTTGAGCCCTCGGGGGAAAAGACCCAGTACTTC,CSVEPSGEKTQYF
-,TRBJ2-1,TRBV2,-,TGTGCCAGCAGGGATAAAGTAGGTCCGGGAAGTACAACGAATGAGCAGTTCTTC,CASRDKVGPGSTTNEQFF
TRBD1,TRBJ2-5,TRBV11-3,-,TGTGCCAGCAGCTTAGGGGGGACAGGGGAGTCGGTGTACTTC,CASSLGGTGESVYF
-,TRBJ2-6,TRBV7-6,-,TGTGCCAGCAGTCGACAGCCGAGCTCTGGGGCCAACGTCCTGACTTTC,CASSRQPSSGANVLTF
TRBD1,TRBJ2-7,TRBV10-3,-,TGTGCCATCGGGGGACAGGAGAGCTCCTACGAGCAGTACTTC,CAIGGQESSYEQYF
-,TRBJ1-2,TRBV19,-,TGTGCCAGTAGTACCCATCTCCGAGCTAACTATGGCTACACCTTC,CASSTHLRANYGYTF
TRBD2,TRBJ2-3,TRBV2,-,TGTGCCAGCAGTACCGGGACTATTTCCACAGATACGCAGTATTTT,CASSTGTISTDTQYF
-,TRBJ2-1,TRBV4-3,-,TGCGCCAGCAGCCCCCCCGGGACTCATCACTACAATGAGCAGTTCTTC,CASSPPGTHHYNEQFF
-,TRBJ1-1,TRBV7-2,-,TGTGCCAGCAGCTTACTCGGCCAGGGTACTGAAGCTTTCTTT,CASSLLGQGTEAFF
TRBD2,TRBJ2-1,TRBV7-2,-,TGTGCCAGTGGGGGACTAGCCGTTTACAATGAGCAGTTCTTC,CASGGLAVYNEQFF
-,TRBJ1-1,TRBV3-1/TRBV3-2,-,TGTGCCAGCAGCCATCTGGCTACTGAAGCTTTCTTT,CASSHLATEAFF
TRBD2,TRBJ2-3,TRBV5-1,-,TGCGCCAGCAGCTACACCGGGACTAGCGGGGCGGATACGCAGTATTTT,CASSYTGTSGADTQYF